This T cell receptor (beta chain) was documented in a study of PD-L1 blockade in urothelial cancer. Study-wide background: Atezolizumab was started by patients in 2014 at 1,200 mg intravenously every 3 weeks. Study results and limitations: Durable-benefit patients had greater expansion of tumor-associated blood clones at 3 weeks.

Each individual provided 1 to 8 samples (taken pretreatment and on-treatment). The sample holds one count of this clone. Its antigen is as yet unknown. The method was immunoSEQ multiplex PCR; TCRdb's version includes in-frame clones alone and lacks a portion of them. This sample has approximately 37,000 clones, with about 83% found just once. V shed 8 bases, J shed 8 bases, and the junction held 8 bases outside the gene matches. CDR1 and CDR2 from the germline V gene are MNHEY and SVGAGI. This CDR3 has 13 residues. Sample: PBMCs, taken around atezolizumab (anti-PD-L1) treatment. The chain carries TRBV6-5 and TRBJ2-1; TRBD2 matches at 8 bases. This clonotype was sampled from a man in his sixties with urothelial cancer. The chain's CDR3 is CASGAGGSYEQFF. The CDR3 DNA reads TGTGCCAGCGGGGCGGGGGGCTCGTATGAGCAGTTCTTC.